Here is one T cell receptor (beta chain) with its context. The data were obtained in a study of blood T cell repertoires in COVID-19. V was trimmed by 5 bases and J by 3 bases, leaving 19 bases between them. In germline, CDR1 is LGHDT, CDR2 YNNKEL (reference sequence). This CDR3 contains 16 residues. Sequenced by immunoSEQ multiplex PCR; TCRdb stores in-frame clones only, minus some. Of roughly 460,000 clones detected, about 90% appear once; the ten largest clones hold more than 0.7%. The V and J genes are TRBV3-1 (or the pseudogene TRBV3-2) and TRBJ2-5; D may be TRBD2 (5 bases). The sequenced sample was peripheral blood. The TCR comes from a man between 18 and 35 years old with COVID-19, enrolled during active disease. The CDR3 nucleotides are TGTGCCAGCAGCGCGGGTGCACGCGCTGGAAAAGAGACCCAGTACTTC. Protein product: CASSAGARAGKETQYF.